A single sample gave rise to the 26 T cell receptor beta chains below, sequenced in a study of beta chain features in type 1 diabetes. Study outcomes and limitations: Among patients with Type 1 diabetes, TCRB CDR3s were moderately but significantly shorter in every one of the four CD4+ subsets.

Every isolated RNA sample was fully reverse transcribed, so sequencing captured expressed TCRB transcripts. Data came from immunoSEQ multiplex PCR; TCRdb stores just in-frame clones and leaves some out. The data show over 200,000 clones, about a tenth seen once. Their antigens remain unidentified. Specimen: naive CD4+ T cells from blood. These receptor sequences come from a man between 25 and 39 years old with type 1 diabetes.

This clone was observed a handful of times. The rearrangement joins TRBV11-2 to TRBJ2-1; the D gene is possibly TRBD2 (6 bases). Trimming removed 5 bases from V and 1 base from J, with 12 bases in between. The CDR3 sequence is 15 residues long. Per the germline V gene, CDR1 is SGHAT and CDR2 is FQNNGV. The CDR3, as DNA: TGTGCCAGCAGCCCCCGACTAGTGTCCTACAATGAGCAGTTCTTC. Encoded protein: CASSPRLVSYNEQFF.

The chain has TRBV4-3 and TRBJ1-6; D call uncertain. The CDR3 loop spans 14 amino acids. The V gene lost 5 bases and the J gene lost 11 bases, with 16 bases spanning the gap. Germline V lookup: CDR1 LGHNA, CDR2 YSLEER. The DNA of the CDR3 is TGCGCCAGCAGCACTCATCCAGGAACAACACCCCTCCACTTT. This encodes CASSTHPGTTPLHF.

This clone was detected a few times. This sequence joins TRBV19 and TRBJ1-5, with D possibly TRBD1 on 5 matching bases. The CDR3 extends over 15 amino acids. V was pared by 4 bases and J by 4 bases, with 14 bases between. Looked up from germline, CDR1 is LNHDA and CDR2 is SQIVND (reference sequence). The CDR3 loop is CASSTLDRGNQPQHF. DNA for the CDR3: TGTGCCAGTAGTACCCTCGACAGAGGAAATCAGCCCCAGCATTTT. Full variable domain (remainder filled in from reference TRBV19 and TRBJ1-5): DGGITQSPKYLFRKEGQNVTLSCEQNLNHDAMYWYRQDPGQGLRLIYYSQIVNDFQKGDIAEGYSVSREKKESFPLTVTSAQKNPTAFYLCASSTLDRGNQPQHFGDGTRLSIL.

This chain connects TRBV4-2 to TRBJ1-4; D unclear. The germline gives CDR1 LGHNA, CDR2 YNFKEQ. Trimming stripped 4 bases from V and 8 bases from J, with 11 bases between. The CDR3 is made up of 13 amino acids. The CDR3 nucleotides are TGTGCCAGCAGCCCGTCGGTCCGAGAAAAACTGTTTTTT. It translates to CASSPSVREKLFF.

Only a few counts were recorded for this clone. The rearrangement uses TRBV9 and TRBJ2-1; 9 bases are shared with TRBD2. Germline V CDR1 and CDR2: SGDLS, YYNGEE. V lost 0 bases to trimming and J lost 6 bases; unmatched junction nucleotides: 7. This CDR3 has 16 residues. In nucleotides, the CDR3 is TGTGCCAGCAGCGTAGCTGGAATAGCGGGAGCCAATGAGCAGTTCTTC. Protein sequence: CASSVAGIAGANEQFF.

This clone was detected only a few times. The rearrangement joins TRBV10-3 to TRBJ1-6; 7 bases fit TRBD1. This CDR3 spans 16 amino acids. J lost 8 bases, V lost 10 bases, and 17 bases had no gene match. Germline lookup yields CDR1 ENHRY and CDR2 SYGVKD. CDR3 sequence: CATNAGQATRDSPLHF. DNA for the CDR3: TGTGCCACTAACGCTGGACAGGCAACGAGGGATTCACCCCTCCACTTT.

This clone was observed a few times. The rearrangement joins TRBV5-4 to TRBJ1-1, with 7 positions matching TRBD1. Germline-derived CDR1 and CDR2 are SGHNT and YYREEE (reference sequence). There are 15 residues in the CDR3. V lost 7 bases to trimming and J lost 5 bases; unmatched junction nucleotides: 14. CDR3 DNA sequence: TGTGCCAGCGCCCACGGAGGGGGCGCGTTTACTGAAGCTTTCTTT. It encodes CASAHGGGAFTEAFF. Looking up the rest from reference TRBV5-4 and TRBJ1-1 gives the full variable domain: ETGVTQSPTHLIKTRGQQVTLRCSSQSGHNTVSWYQQALGQGPQFIFQYYREEENGRGNFPPRFSGLQFPNYSSELNVNALELDDSALYLCASAHGGGAFTEAFFGQGTRLTVV.

This chain connects TRBV18 to TRBJ1-1, with TRBD1 identical over 8 bases. After removal of 0 bases from V and 14 bases from J, the junction contained 5 bases not matched to a gene. The CDR3 extends over 12 amino acids. CDR1 and CDR2 (germline): KGHSH, LQKENI. CDR3 sequence reads: CASSPPTGELFF. For the CDR3, the DNA is TGTGCCAGCTCACCACCGACAGGGGAGCTCTTCTTT.

This clone was recorded a few times. The rearrangement links TRBV7-2 to TRBJ1-1, with a weak D call TRBD1 (6 bases). V was pared by 5 bases and J by 6 bases, with 13 bases between. The CDR3 spans 13 residues. Germline V gene lookup returns CDR1 SGHTA and CDR2 FQGNSA. The CDR3 nucleotides read TGTGCCAGCAGCACTACCAGGGGATCTGAAGCTTTCTTT. Translation gives CASSTTRGSEAFF.

The V call is TRBV2, the J call TRBJ1-4, with TRBD1 matching 8 bases. CDR1 is SNHLY, CDR2 FYNNEI, per germline. The CDR3 spans 14 residues. Germline trimming cut 10 bases from V and 2 bases from J; bases unmatched to any gene: 6. This chain's CDR3 is CAITRDRTNEKLFF. CDR3 nucleotides: TGTGCCATTACCCGGGACAGGACTAATGAAAAACTGTTTTTT.

The rearrangement joins TRBV20-1 to TRBJ1-1, with D possibly matching TRBD1 (6 bases). Germline-derived CDR1 and CDR2 are DFQATT and SNEGSKA (reference sequence). V was cut by 6 bases and J by 11 bases, with 16 bases left in between. The CDR3 has 11 amino acids. Here the CDR3 DNA reads TGCAGTGCGACCAGGGACATCGCTGCTTTCTTT. It encodes CSATRDIAAFF.

This clone has a handful of counts. This chain joins TRBV7-9 and TRBJ1-1; D perhaps matches TRBD1 (5 bases). This CDR3 has 13 amino acids. The V end was cut by 0 bases, the J end by 11 bases, with 13 bases between. Germline V gene data show CDR1 as SEHNR and CDR2 as FQNEAQ (reference sequence). Written as DNA, the CDR3 is TGTGCCAGCAGCTTAGCGCGGGGGGGTACGGCTTTCTTT. Protein sequence: CASSLARGGTAFF.

Written as DNA, the CDR3 is TGCGCCAGCAGCTTGGAGGGGAACGAGCAGTACTTC. Encoded protein: CASSLEGNEQYF. V and J are TRBV5-1 and TRBJ2-7; D possibly corresponds to TRBD1 (5 bases). CDR1 is SGHRS and CDR2 is YFSETQ in the germline V gene. V lost 0 bases to trimming and J lost 5 bases, with 6 bases between them. The CDR3 has 12 residues.

This clone was seen a few times. V is TRBV5-4 and J is TRBJ1-4; TRBD1 agrees at 10 bases. The CDR3 covers 15 residues. Germline CDR1 reads SGHNT; CDR2 reads YYREEE (reference sequence). V was pared by 3 bases and J by 5 bases, with 4 bases of the junction left unmatched. The CDR3 DNA follows: TGTGCCAGCAGCTCCCCGGGACAGGGGAATGAAAAACTGTTTTTT. This translates into CASSSPGQGNEKLFF.

The J gene is TRBJ1-5, the V gene TRBV30, with 9 bases lining up with TRBD1. V gave up 2 bases and J gave up 7 bases; unmatched junction bases: 6. The CDR3 sequence is 14 residues long. CDR1 GTSNPN and CDR2 SVGIG come from the germline V gene (reference sequence). CDR3 residues: CAWSLDRGGQPQHF. CDR3 nucleotide sequence: TGTGCCTGGAGTCTGGACAGGGGAGGGCAGCCCCAGCATTTT. Full variable domain (remainder filled in from reference TRBV30 and TRBJ1-5): SQTIHQWPATLVQPVGSPLSLECTVEGTSNPNLYWYRQAAGRGLQLLFYSVGIGQISSEVPQNLSASRPQDRQFILSSKKLLLSDSGFYLCAWSLDRGGQPQHFGDGTRLSIL.

This chain links TRBV4-3 with TRBJ2-5; TRBD2 matches 7 bases. The V and J ends lost 4 bases and 4 bases, in that order; junction bases with no gene match: 12. CDR3 length: 16 amino acids. Germline V CDR1 and CDR2: LGHNA, YSLEER. CDR3 sequence: CASSPSGLVKRETQYF. CDR3 bases: TGCGCCAGCAGCCCATCCGGACTAGTCAAACGAGAGACCCAGTACTTC.

Of note for this clone: A read error may produce the germline difference seen at one junction end. The rearrangement joins TRBV7-7 to TRBJ2-5; TRBD1 matches 9 bases. Germline CDR1 SSHAT, CDR2 FNYEAQ (reference sequence). The CDR3 contains 14 residues. The CDR3 region has the DNA TGTGCTAGCAGCCCCACGACAGGGGGAGAGACCCAGTACTTC. It specifies CASSPTTGGETQYF.

The chain couples TRBV5-1 to TRBJ2-3, with a possible D match to TRBD2 (5 bases). Germline V lookup: CDR1 SGHRS, CDR2 YFSETQ. This CDR3 spans 14 amino acids. Trimming removed 5 bases at V and 0 bases at J, with 10 bases between. Here the CDR3 DNA reads TGCGCCAGCAGTGCCTCGGGGAGCACAGATACGCAGTATTTT. It yields the protein CASSASGSTDTQYF. Variable domain in full (rest from reference TRBV5-1 and TRBJ2-3): KAGVTQTPRYLIKTRGQQVTLSCSPISGHRSVSWYQQTPGQGLQFLFEYFSETQRNKGNFPGRFSGRQFSNSRSEMNVSTLELGDSALYLCASSASGSTDTQYFGPGTRLTVL.

The chain carries TRBV5-1 and TRBJ2-2; D remains ambiguous. Germline V gene data show CDR1 as SGHRS and CDR2 as YFSETQ. V lost 0 bases to trimming and J lost 0 bases, with 9 bases between them. The CDR3 runs to 16 residues. CDR3 sequence reads: CASSLEDPANTGELFF. The CDR3 DNA reads as TGCGCCAGCAGCTTGGAAGATCCGGCGAACACCGGGGAGCTGTTTTTT.

A few counts support this clone. Here the CDR3 DNA reads TGTGCCAGCAGCTTAGCGGGGAGGGATACGCAGTATTTT. It codes for CASSLAGRDTQYF. The chain joins TRBV7-2 to TRBJ2-3; possibly TRBD2 for D (6 bases). Germline CDR1 is SGHTA and CDR2 is FQGNSA. This CDR3 has 13 amino acids. Between the trimmed V and J ends, which lost 0 bases and 6 bases, there was a span of 7 bases.

This clone was observed a handful of times. J is TRBJ1-1 and V is TRBV5-1; possibly TRBD1 for D (6 bases). Trimming pared 3 bases from V and 6 bases from J, leaving 15 bases between. CDR1 SGHRS and CDR2 YFSETQ come from the germline V gene. This CDR3 is built from 14 residues. CDR3 residues: CASSSTGEASEAFF. The DNA for the CDR3 is TGCGCCAGCAGCTCGACAGGCGAGGCATCTGAAGCTTTCTTT.

This clone was recorded a few times. The J gene is TRBJ2-1, the V gene TRBV2; 13 bases match TRBD2. V trimming: 9 bases; J trimming: 6 bases; junction bases outside the gene matches: 8. CDR3 length: 15 residues. Germline lookup yields CDR1 SNHLY and CDR2 FYNNEI. The CDR3 loop reads CASSGGLAGLNEQFF. The CDR3 nucleotides read TGTGCCAGTTCGGGGGGACTAGCGGGGCTCAATGAGCAGTTCTTC.

This clone was counted a few times. This rearrangement joins TRBV29-1 to TRBJ1-3, with D possibly TRBD1 on 6 matching bases. Trimming left V 4 bases short and J 4 bases short, with 11 bases between. The germline CDR1 and CDR2 sequences are SQVTM and ANQGSEA. The CDR3 spans 13 residues. CDR3 loop: CSVGAGEGNTIYF. The CDR3 bases are TGCAGCGTTGGAGCAGGGGAAGGAAACACCATATATTTT.

This sequence joins TRBV25-1 and TRBJ1-2, with 7 bases aligning to TRBD1. CDR3 size: 14 residues. V lost 4 bases, J lost 4 bases, and 6 bases stayed unmatched. Germline-derived CDR1 and CDR2 are MGHDK and SYGVNS. The CDR3 here is CASSGDTGVYGYTF. CDR3 nucleotides: TGTGCCAGCAGTGGGGACACAGGGGTCTATGGCTACACCTTC.

A word on this clone: The junction departs from germline at one end; a sequencing error may be responsible. The rearrangement uses TRBV7-7 and TRBJ2-5; 8 positions agree with TRBD2. Per the germline V gene, CDR1 is SSHAT and CDR2 is FNYEAQ (reference sequence). The CDR3 is made up of 17 amino acids. The CDR3 sequence is CASSLIPAGLGGETQYF. The CDR3 nucleotides are TGTGCTAGCAGCTTAATCCCCGCGGGACTAGGTGGGGAGACCCAGTACTTC.

V usage is TRBV18 and J usage is TRBJ1-2, with no clear D. From germline, CDR1 is KGHSH and CDR2 LQKENI. This CDR3 region has 15 residues. Trimming shortened V by 0 bases and J by 0 bases, and 8 bases separated the two germline ends. CDR3 region: CASSPPRAANYGYTF. CDR3 in DNA: TGTGCCAGCTCACCACCGAGGGCTGCTAACTATGGCTACACCTTC.